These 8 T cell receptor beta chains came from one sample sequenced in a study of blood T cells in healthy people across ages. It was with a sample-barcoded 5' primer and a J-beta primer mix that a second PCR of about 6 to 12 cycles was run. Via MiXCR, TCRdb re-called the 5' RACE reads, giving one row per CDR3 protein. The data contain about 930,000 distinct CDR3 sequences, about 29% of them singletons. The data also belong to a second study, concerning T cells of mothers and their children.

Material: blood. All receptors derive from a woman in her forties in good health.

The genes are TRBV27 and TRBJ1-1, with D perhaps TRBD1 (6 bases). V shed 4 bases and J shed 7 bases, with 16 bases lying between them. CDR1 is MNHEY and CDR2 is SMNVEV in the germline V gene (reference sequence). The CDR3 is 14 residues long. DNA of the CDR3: TGTGCCAGCAGTTCGGACCAACAGGGAGGTGAAGCTTTCTTT. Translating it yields CASSSDQQGGEAFF.

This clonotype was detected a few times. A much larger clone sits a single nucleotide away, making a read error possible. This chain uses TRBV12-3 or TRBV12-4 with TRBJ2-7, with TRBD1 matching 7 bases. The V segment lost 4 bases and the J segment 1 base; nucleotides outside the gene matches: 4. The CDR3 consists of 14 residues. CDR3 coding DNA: TGTGCCAGCAGTTGGGGACAGAGGTCCTACGAGCAGTACTTC. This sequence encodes CASSWGQRSYEQYF.

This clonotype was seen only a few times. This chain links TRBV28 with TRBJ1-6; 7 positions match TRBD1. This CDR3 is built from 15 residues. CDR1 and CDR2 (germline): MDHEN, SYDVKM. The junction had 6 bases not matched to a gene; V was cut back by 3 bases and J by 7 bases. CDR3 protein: CASSFSGQLNSPLHF. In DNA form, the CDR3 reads TGTGCCAGCAGTTTTTCGGGACAGCTAAATTCACCCCTCCACTTT. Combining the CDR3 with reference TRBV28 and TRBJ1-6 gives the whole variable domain DVKVTQSSRYLVKRTGEKVFLECVQDMDHENMFWYRQDPGLGLRLIYFSYDVKMKEKGDIPEGYSVSREKKERFSLILESASTNQTSMYLCASSFSGQLNSPLHFGNGTRLTVT.

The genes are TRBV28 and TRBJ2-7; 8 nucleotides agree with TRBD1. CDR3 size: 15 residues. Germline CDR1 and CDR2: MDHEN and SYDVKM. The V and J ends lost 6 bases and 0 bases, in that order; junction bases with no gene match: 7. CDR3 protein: CASRSTGQDSYEQYF. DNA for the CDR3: TGTGCCAGCAGGTCCACGGGACAGGACTCCTACGAGCAGTACTTC.

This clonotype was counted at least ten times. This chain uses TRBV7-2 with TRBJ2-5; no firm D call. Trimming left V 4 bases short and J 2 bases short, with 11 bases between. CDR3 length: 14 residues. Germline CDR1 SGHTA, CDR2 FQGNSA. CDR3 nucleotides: TGTGCCAGCAGCTCATACGGAGCTCAAGAGACCCAGTACTTC. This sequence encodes CASSSYGAQETQYF.

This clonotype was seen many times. The chain's CDR3 is CASSVDRGEQYF. The DNA for the CDR3 is TGTGCCAGCAGCGTAGACCGGGGTGAGCAGTACTTC. The chain recombines TRBV9 with TRBJ2-7, with D perhaps matching TRBD2 (5 bases). Trimming took off 0 bases at V and 7 bases at J, with 8 bases between the two ends. Per germline, CDR1 SGDLS and CDR2 YYNGEE. This CDR3 is 12 amino acids long.

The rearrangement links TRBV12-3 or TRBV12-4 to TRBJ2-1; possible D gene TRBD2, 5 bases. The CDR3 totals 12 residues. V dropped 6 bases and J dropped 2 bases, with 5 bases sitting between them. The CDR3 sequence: CASRTTYNEQFF. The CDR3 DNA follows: TGTGCCAGCAGGACTACCTACAATGAGCAGTTCTTC.

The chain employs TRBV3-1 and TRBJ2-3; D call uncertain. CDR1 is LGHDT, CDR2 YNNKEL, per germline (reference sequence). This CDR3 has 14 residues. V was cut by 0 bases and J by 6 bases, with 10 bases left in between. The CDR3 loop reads CASSQDPAWDTQYF. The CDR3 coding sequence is TGTGCCAGCAGCCAAGACCCCGCCTGGGATACGCAGTATTTT.